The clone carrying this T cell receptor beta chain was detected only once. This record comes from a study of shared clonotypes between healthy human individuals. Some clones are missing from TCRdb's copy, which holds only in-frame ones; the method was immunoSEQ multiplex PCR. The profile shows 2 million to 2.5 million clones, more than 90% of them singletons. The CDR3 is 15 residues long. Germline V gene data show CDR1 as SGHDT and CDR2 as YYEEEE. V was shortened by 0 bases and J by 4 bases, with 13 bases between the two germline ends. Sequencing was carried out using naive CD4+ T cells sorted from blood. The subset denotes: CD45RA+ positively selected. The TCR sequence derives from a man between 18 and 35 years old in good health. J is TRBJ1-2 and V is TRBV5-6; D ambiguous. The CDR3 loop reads CASSLAEGGPYGYTF. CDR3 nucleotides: TGTGCCAGCAGCTTGGCAGAGGGAGGGCCCTATGGCTACACCTTC.